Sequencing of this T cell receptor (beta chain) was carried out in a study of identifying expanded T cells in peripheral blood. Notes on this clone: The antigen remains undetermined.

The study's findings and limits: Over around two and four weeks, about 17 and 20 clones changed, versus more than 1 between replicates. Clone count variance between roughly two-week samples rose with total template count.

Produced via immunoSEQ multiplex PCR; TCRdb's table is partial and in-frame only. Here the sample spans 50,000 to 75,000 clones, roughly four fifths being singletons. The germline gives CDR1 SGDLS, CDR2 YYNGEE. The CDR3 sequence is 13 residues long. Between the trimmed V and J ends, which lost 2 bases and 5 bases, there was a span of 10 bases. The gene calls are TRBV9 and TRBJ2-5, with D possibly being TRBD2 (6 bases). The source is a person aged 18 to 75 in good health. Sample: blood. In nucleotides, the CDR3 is TGTGCCAGCAGCGTCACTAGCTTGGAGACCCAGTACTTC. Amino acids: CASSVTSLETQYF.